This TCR beta chain comes out of a study of response to subunit inactivated influenza vaccine. TCRdb reprocessed the RT-PCR reads via MiXCR and lists one record per CDR3 protein. The profile shows some 600,000 distinct CDR3 sequences, 14% of them singletons. The CDR3 loop spans 15 amino acids. J was trimmed by 10 bases and V by 3 bases; bases with no gene match: 10. Sequencing was performed on PBMCs from blood, taken 14 to 15 days before vaccination. The receptor comes from a man over 45 who received an inactivated influenza vaccine. The chain joins TRBV12-3 or TRBV12-4 to TRBJ2-1; TRBD2 agrees at 9 bases. CDR3 sequence: CASSFSSGTAEEQFF. The CDR3, as DNA: TGTGCCAGCAGTTTCTCTAGCGGGACCGCCGAGGAGCAGTTCTTC.